This T cell receptor (beta chain) was recovered during a study of siplizumab effects on memory and regulatory T cells (dated by TCRdb to between 2018 and 2021). For the wider study: The study looked at the effect of siplizumab, an anti-CD2 antibody, on alloreactive T-cell subsets in allogeneic mixed lymphocyte reactions made from human PBMCs.

Points the paper makes about the study in general: Greater diversity appeared to be present in unstimulated naive T cells than in memory T cells, and a substantial contribution to the alloresponse seemed to be made by naive cells. In reactions with siplizumab, an average of about 75% of mappable alloreactive CD4+ clones were Treg-derived, compared with roughly 27% in control reactions. Siplizumab significantly lowered the cumulative frequency of alloreactive sequences that could be traced to unstimulated CD4+ memory T cells. Roughly 75-96% of proliferating CD4+ or CD8+ clones could not be assigned a naive or memory phenotype. Because sequences at frequencies below about 10^-5 were poorly captured, only a minor fraction of alloreactive clones could be mapped back to unstimulated subsets. Whether proliferating Tregs from siplizumab cultures were suppressive was not functionally confirmed.

Unstimulated CD4+ memory cells were also sequenced in three donor pairs, together with CD4+ naive, CD8+ TEMRA, CD8+ naive and CD8+ effector memory subsets. Sorted unstimulated T cells and proliferating T cells recovered from mixed lymphocyte reactions were subjected to TCRbeta CDR3 sequencing. Fresh whole blood from some eleven HLA-typed healthy donors was used to isolate PBMCs. This clone was counted a single time. Its antigen has not been determined. No base quality information exists; no much larger clone differs at one position. Library preparation used the immunoSEQ multiplex PCR assay. Some 9.9 x 10^4 TCR templates per sample were assayed by the deep sequencing platform. Genomic DNA extracted from sorted T cells was used for TCRbeta CDR3 sequencing. The original methods were these. Clonal analysis of TCRbeta CDR3 data was done in the R programming language. Comparing unstimulated samples against CFSE-low samples taken after the reaction was how alloreactive CD4+ and CD8+ clones were defined. Regulatory or non-regulatory origin of alloreactive CD4+ clones was assigned by matching sequences to the sorted unstimulated Treg and non-Treg repertoires. In TCRdb, the immuneACCESS table is reduced to in-frame sequences with V and J assigned. These tables do not hold every clone; where another copy was compared, an unresolved V gene accounts for under half, and the others remain unexplained. V, J and clone size derive from that table, while D and trimming were established from the DNA sequence. Present in this sample are about 50,000 clones, roughly 87% of which were seen just once. In total, the top ten clones hold roughly 0.3% of the sample.

This clonotype was sampled from a human donor in good health. The material sequenced was naive CD8+ T cells sorted from blood. The cell subset or site label, as the study defines it: unstimulated naive T cells.

The CDR3 reads as follows: CASSLAQGPAYGYTF. The sequence in DNA is TGTGCCAGCAGCTTAGCCCAGGGGCCAGCCTATGGCTACACCTTC. The chain couples TRBV7-8 to TRBJ1-2; TRBD1 is a weak D gene call, 6 bases matching. The CDR3 goes from the cysteine to the phenylalanine over 15 residues. The read is trimmed to its CDR3 DNA, 45 bases read in frame from base 1. Trimming takes 0 bases from V and 4 bases from J, and the germline ends sit 12 bases apart. The CDR1 and CDR2 encoded by the germline V gene are SGHVS and FQNEAQ.